One T cell receptor beta chain is described in this entry. Its antigen is not known. Assay: immunoSEQ multiplex PCR; the TCRdb copy retains only in-frame clones and omits some. Among hundreds of thousands of clones, nearly 95% were seen once, and the ten largest hold 4.5% to 7%. The data were obtained in a study of brain T cells in children with intractable seizures. Overall study findings and caveats: HCMV serostatus was not known, and viral specificity came from CDR3 similarity only.

CDR1 is GTSNPN, CDR2 SVGIG, per germline (reference sequence). This CDR3 contains 16 residues. V shed 0 bases and J shed 2 bases, with 16 bases lying between them. Specified time point: blood from clinic visit 5 months post-surgery; TSC patient then seizure free. The sequenced cases were selected for having the highest brain T cell transcript signatures. Sequenced material: peripheral blood, taken roughly 5 months after surgery. This receptor was taken from a boy under two years old with tuberous sclerosis and intractable seizures. V gene TRBV30 combines with J gene TRBJ2-5; D gene unclear. In nucleotides, the CDR3 is TGTGCCTGGAGTGTATCCCCCCAGGACGTACAAGAGACCCAGTACTTC. This sequence encodes CAWSVSPQDVQETQYF.